Listed here is a single T cell receptor beta chain. These data belong to a study of blood T cell repertoires in COVID-19. Methods used by the authors: Nucleated cell number was recorded as an estimate derived from reference gene primer amplification. Assay used: immunoSEQ multiplex PCR; TCRdb lists only in-frame clones, some missing. V, J and clone size were drawn from that table, and D and trimming were deduced from the DNA. This sample has over 85,000 clones, with around 79% found just once. Input material: peripheral blood. This TCR derives from a human donor in a cohort sampled during active COVID-19.

DNA for the CDR3: TGCAGCGTTGAAGCCTACCAAGAGACCCAGTACTTC. This gives the protein CSVEAYQETQYF. V gene TRBV29-1 combines with J gene TRBJ2-5, with D unresolved. V was trimmed by 1 base and J by 0 bases, leaving 3 bases between them. The CDR3 consists of 12 residues. Germline V gene sequence: CDR1 SQVTM, CDR2 ANQGSEA.